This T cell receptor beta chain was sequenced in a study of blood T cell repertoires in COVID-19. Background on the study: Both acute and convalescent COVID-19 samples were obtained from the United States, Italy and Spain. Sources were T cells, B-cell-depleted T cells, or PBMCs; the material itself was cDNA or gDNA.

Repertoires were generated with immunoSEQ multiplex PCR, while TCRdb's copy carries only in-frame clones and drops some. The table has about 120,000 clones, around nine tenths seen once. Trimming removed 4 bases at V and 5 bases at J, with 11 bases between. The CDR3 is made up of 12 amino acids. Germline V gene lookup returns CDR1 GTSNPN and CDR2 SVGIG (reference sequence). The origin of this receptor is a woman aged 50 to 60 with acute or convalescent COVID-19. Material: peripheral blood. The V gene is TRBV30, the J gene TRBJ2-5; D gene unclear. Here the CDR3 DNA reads TGTGCCTGGACTGGGCCATGGGAGACCCAGTACTTC. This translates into CAWTGPWETQYF.